This TCR beta chain was found in a study of shared clonotypes between healthy human individuals. Across the study: The study used three CD4 naive, three CD4 memory, two CD8 naive and one CD8 memory plate per donor.

Study-wide results and limits: Naive subsets generally exceeded memory subsets in estimated richness. A limitation of the genetic and exposure-history diversity represented arose from few donors. The study's rarefaction showed incomplete sorted-subset sequencing despite large depth.

Note on this clone: Its antigen is not identified.

Some clones are missing from TCRdb's copy, which holds only in-frame ones; the method was immunoSEQ multiplex PCR. Seen here are around 330,000 clones, around two thirds observed once, and the top ten hold about 9.3%. V was shortened by 0 bases and J by 3 bases, with 13 bases between the two germline ends. Per the germline V gene, CDR1 is SGHVS and CDR2 is FQNEAQ. This CDR3 is built from 16 residues. Specimen: memory CD4+ T cells sorted from blood. Subset: CD45RA-negative fraction. The TCR sequence derives from a man under 40 in good health. The genes are TRBV7-8 and TRBJ2-3, with D unresolved. The CDR3 sequence: CASSLAWQAGTDTQYF. The CDR3 nucleotides read TGTGCCAGCAGCTTAGCGTGGCAAGCCGGTACAGATACGCAGTATTTT.